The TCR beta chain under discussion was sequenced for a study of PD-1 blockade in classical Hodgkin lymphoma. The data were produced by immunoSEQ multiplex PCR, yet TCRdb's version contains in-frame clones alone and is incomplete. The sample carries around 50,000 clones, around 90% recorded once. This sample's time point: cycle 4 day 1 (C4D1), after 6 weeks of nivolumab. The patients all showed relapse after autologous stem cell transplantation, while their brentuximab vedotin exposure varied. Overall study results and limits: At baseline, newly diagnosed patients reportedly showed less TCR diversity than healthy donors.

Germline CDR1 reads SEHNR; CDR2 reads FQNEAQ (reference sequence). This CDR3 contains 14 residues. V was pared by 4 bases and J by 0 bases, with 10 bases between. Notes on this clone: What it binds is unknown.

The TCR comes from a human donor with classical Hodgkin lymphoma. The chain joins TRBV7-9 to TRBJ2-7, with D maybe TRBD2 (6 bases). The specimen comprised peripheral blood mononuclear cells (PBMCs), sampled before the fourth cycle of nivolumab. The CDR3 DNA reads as TGTGCCAGCAGCTCTAGCGTAAGCTCCTACGAGCAGTACTTC. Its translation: CASSSSVSSYEQYF.